This TCR beta chain was recovered during a study of blood T cell repertoires in COVID-19. Whole-study context: Researchers got acute and convalescent COVID-19 samples from the United States, Italy and Spain.

This clone was found once. This table comes from immunoSEQ multiplex PCR, and its TCRdb copy is limited to in-frame clones, with some not included. This table holds 55,000 to 75,000 clones, less than 90% found once. The specimen was peripheral blood. The TCR comes from a man aged 60 to 75 with COVID-19, enrolled during active disease.

The CDR3 loop reads CASTPGQGGLNEQFF. The CDR3 DNA reads as TGTGCCAGCACCCCAGGCCAGGGGGGTTTGAATGAGCAGTTCTTC. The chain is built from TRBV9 and TRBJ2-1; D may be TRBD1 (7 bases). CDR1 is SGDLS and CDR2 is YYNGEE in the germline V gene. The V gene lost 6 bases and the J gene lost 7 bases, with 20 bases spanning the gap. This CDR3 region has 15 residues.